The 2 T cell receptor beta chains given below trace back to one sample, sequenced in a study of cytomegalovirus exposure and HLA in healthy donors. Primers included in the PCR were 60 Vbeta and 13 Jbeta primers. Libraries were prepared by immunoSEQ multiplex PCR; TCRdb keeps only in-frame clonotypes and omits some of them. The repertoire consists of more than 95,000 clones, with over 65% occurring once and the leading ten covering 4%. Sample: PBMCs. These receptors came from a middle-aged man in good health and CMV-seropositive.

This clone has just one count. CDR3 amino acids: CSVRGLVDTGELFF. The DNA of the CDR3 is TGCAGCGTCAGGGGGCTAGTGGACACCGGGGAGCTGTTTTTT. The V call is TRBV29-1, the J call TRBJ2-2, with 8 bases identical to TRBD1. This CDR3 comprises 14 residues. Germline assignment: CDR1 SQVTM and CDR2 ANQGSEA. The junction had 6 bases not matched to a gene; V was cut back by 6 bases and J by 3 bases.

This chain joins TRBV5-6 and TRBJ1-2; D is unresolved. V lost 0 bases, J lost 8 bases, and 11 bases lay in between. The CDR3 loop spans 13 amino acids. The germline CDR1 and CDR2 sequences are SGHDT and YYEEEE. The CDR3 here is CASSLAAGLGYTF. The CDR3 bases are TGTGCCAGCAGCTTGGCAGCGGGCCTGGGCTACACCTTC.